The 24 T cell receptor beta chains presented below share a single source sample, sequenced in a study of response to subunit inactivated influenza vaccine. One entry per CDR3 protein, called by TCRdb with MiXCR from the RT-PCR reads. This sample yields 800,000 or so distinct CDR3 sequences, of which around 20% are seen a single time; roughly 10% belongs to the top ten. Source: PBMCs from blood, taken 4 to 6 days after vaccination. Receptors were obtained from a man between 45 and 60 years old who received an inactivated influenza vaccine.

This clonotype has just a few counts. The rearrangement joins TRBV18 to TRBJ2-1; D is ambiguous. Trimming left V 2 bases short and J 8 bases short, with 13 bases between. Germline-derived CDR1 and CDR2 are KGHSH and LQKENI. This CDR3 is built from 14 residues. The CDR3 nucleotides read TGTGCCAGCTCACCATCGAGCGTGAACGATGAGCAGTTCTTC. Residues: CASSPSSVNDEQFF.

This clonotype was detected a few times. The CDR3 here is CASSLVWAKNIQYF. CDR3 nucleotide sequence: TGTGCCAGCAGCTTAGTGTGGGCTAAAAACATTCAGTACTTC. This chain connects TRBV7-2 to TRBJ2-4; D call uncertain. This CDR3 comprises 14 residues. In germline, CDR1 is SGHTA, CDR2 FQGNSA. Trimming removed 1 base at V and 4 bases at J, with 8 bases between.

Only a few counts were recorded for this clonotype. The chain couples TRBV2 to TRBJ2-1; D is unresolved. The CDR3 is 13 amino acids. Germline assignment: CDR1 SNHLY and CDR2 FYNNEI. V lost 9 bases and J 3 bases, leaving 12 bases between the germline ends. This CDR3 reads CARKGTFYNEQFF. DNA for the CDR3: TGTGCCAGAAAGGGCACCTTCTACAATGAGCAGTTCTTC.

This chain connects TRBV7-2 to TRBJ1-5; 11 bases are shared with TRBD1. This CDR3 comprises 13 residues. The V gene's germline CDR1 is SGHTA and CDR2 FQGNSA. The J segment lost 9 bases and the V segment lost 5 bases, leaving 3 bases of the junction unmatched. The CDR3 here is CASSRDRGSPQHF. The DNA for the CDR3 is TGTGCCAGCAGCCGGGACAGGGGGTCGCCCCAGCATTTT.

The V gene is TRBV4-3, the J gene TRBJ1-6; TRBD1 agrees at 8 bases. The germline V gene encodes CDR1 LGHNA and CDR2 YSLEER. The length of the CDR3 is 15 residues. The J segment lost 6 bases and the V segment lost 1 base, leaving 2 bases of the junction unmatched. CDR3 region: CASSQAGGGNSPLHF. The CDR3 DNA reads as TGCGCCAGCAGCCAAGCAGGGGGCGGTAATTCACCCCTCCACTTT.

This clonotype has at least ten counts. This chain joins TRBV5-5 and TRBJ1-1; the D is unclear. CDR1 and CDR2 (germline): SGHKS, YYEKEE (reference sequence). V was clipped by 4 bases and J by 4 bases, with 11 bases between them. CDR3 size: 13 residues. The CDR3 DNA reads TGTGCCAGCAGCCGCTTCGAGGGCACTGAAGCTTTCTTT. Protein: CASSRFEGTEAFF.

V and J are TRBV20-1 and TRBJ2-2, with TRBD1 matching 7 bases. Trimming removed 3 bases from V and 5 bases from J; junction bases left unmatched: 9. The germline V gene has CDR1 DFQATT and CDR2 SNEGSKA (reference sequence). The CDR3 covers 15 residues. This chain's CDR3 is CSARRQGSRTGELFF. DNA for the CDR3: TGCAGTGCTAGGAGACAGGGATCAAGAACCGGGGAGCTGTTTTTT.

This clonotype came up a few times. The rearrangement links TRBV6-5 to TRBJ2-7; 8 bases agree with TRBD2. The junction had 10 bases not matched to a gene; V was cut back by 2 bases and J by 4 bases. CDR1 is MNHEY and CDR2 is SVGAGI in the germline V gene. The CDR3 runs 16 residues. The CDR3 protein is CASSYDSPGGKYEQYF. CDR3 sequence (DNA): TGTGCCAGCAGTTACGATTCCCCGGGAGGGAAGTACGAGCAGTACTTC.

This clonotype was detected a few times. This rearrangement joins TRBV7-9 to TRBJ1-6, with D tentatively TRBD1 (5 bases). Per the germline V gene, CDR1 is SEHNR and CDR2 is FQNEAQ (reference sequence). This CDR3 contains 13 residues. V lost 2 bases, J lost 10 bases, and 9 bases lay in between. The CDR3 DNA sequence: TGTGCCAGCAGCTTAAAGGGGAACTCACCCCTCCACTTT. Amino acid sequence: CASSLKGNSPLHF.

The gene calls are TRBV12-3 or TRBV12-4 and TRBJ2-1; 8 bases line up with TRBD1. With 3 bases clipped from V and 10 bases from J, the junction kept 8 bases outside the gene matches. The CDR3 covers 14 residues. The CDR3 DNA reads as TGTGCCAGCAGTTTGGAGACAGGGGTTGAAGAGCAGTTCTTC. Protein product: CASSLETGVEEQFF.

This clonotype was counted only a few times. This chain uses TRBV6-2 or TRBV6-3 with TRBJ2-3; 10 bases line up with TRBD2. The CDR3 totals 19 residues. Germline CDR1 reads MNHEY; CDR2 reads SVGEGT. After removal of 0 bases from V and 5 bases from J, the junction contained 14 bases not matched to a gene. CDR3 nucleotide sequence: TGTGCCAGCAGTTACTCGATACTCTCTACTAGCGGGACGAAAGATACGCAGTATTTT. It specifies CASSYSILSTSGTKDTQYF.

The chain combines TRBV5-1 with TRBJ2-3, with a tentative D call TRBD1 (5 bases). This CDR3 spans 14 amino acids. The V end was cut by 4 bases, the J end by 2 bases, with 11 bases between. Germline V gives CDR1 SGHRS, CDR2 YFSETQ. The CDR3 DNA sequence: TGCGCCAGCAGCCCCACGACAGCCACAGATACGCAGTATTTT. Its translation: CASSPTTATDTQYF.

This chain joins TRBV24-1 and TRBJ2-1; no definite D call. Deletions cut 1 base from V and 3 bases from J, with 3 bases between. Germline values: CDR1 KGHDR, CDR2 SFDVKD. The CDR3 sequence is 13 residues long. The DNA of the CDR3 is TGTGCCACCAGTGATTTCGGCTACAATGAGCAGTTCTTC. It translates to CATSDFGYNEQFF.

This sequence joins TRBV9 and TRBJ2-7; D gene unclear. The CDR3 length is 13 residues. The V end was cut by 0 bases, the J end by 6 bases, with 10 bases between. CDR1 is SGDLS and CDR2 is YYNGEE in the germline V gene. The CDR3 DNA follows: TGTGCCAGCAGCGTAGTAGAGGTTGGCGAGCAGTACTTC. This gives the protein CASSVVEVGEQYF.

The chain uses TRBV28 and TRBJ2-7; unclear D gene. The CDR3 is 14 amino acids. The germline gives CDR1 MDHEN, CDR2 SYDVKM. Trimming removed 5 bases at V and 1 base at J, with 12 bases between. Written as DNA, the CDR3 is TGTGCCAGCAGTCCAACGGCCCTTTCCTACGAGCAGTACTTC. This codes for CASSPTALSYEQYF.

This clonotype occurred a few times. J is TRBJ1-6 and V is TRBV7-2, with D tentatively TRBD1 (5 bases). The V gene's germline CDR1 is SGHTA and CDR2 FQGNSA. The ends were cut back, 8 bases at V and 9 bases at J, with 23 bases in the middle. CDR3 length: 16 residues. CDR3 sequence: CASRAGARVFGSPLHF. The CDR3 coding sequence is TGTGCCAGCCGAGCAGGAGCCAGGGTTTTCGGTTCACCCCTCCACTTT.

V gene TRBV28 combines with J gene TRBJ1-5; no clear D gene. CDR1 and CDR2 from the germline V gene are MDHEN and SYDVKM. Between the trimmed V and J ends, which lost 6 bases and 4 bases, there was a span of 7 bases. The CDR3 is 12 amino acids. The CDR3 sequence is CASSPANQPQHF. The CDR3 nucleotides are TGTGCCAGCAGCCCTGCAAATCAGCCCCAGCATTTT. The whole variable domain, filled in from reference TRBV28 and TRBJ1-5, reads DVKVTQSSRYLVKRTGEKVFLECVQDMDHENMFWYRQDPGLGLRLIYFSYDVKMKEKGDIPEGYSVSREKKERFSLILESASTNQTSMYLCASSPANQPQHFGDGTRLSIL.

The chain has TRBV5-1 and TRBJ2-3; a possible D gene is TRBD2 (5 bases). V was clipped by 0 bases and J by 6 bases, with 20 bases between them. Germline lookup yields CDR1 SGHRS and CDR2 YFSETQ. The CDR3 spans 17 residues. The CDR3 coding sequence is TGCGCCAGCAGCTTGGGGGTGCGGGTGATACGCGGGGATACGCAGTATTTT. Amino acid sequence: CASSLGVRVIRGDTQYF.

Concerning this clonotype itself: A much larger clone sits a single nucleotide away, making a read error possible. The rearrangement links TRBV2 to TRBJ2-1; 9 bases map to TRBD2. The CDR3 has 18 amino acids. Germline lookup yields CDR1 SNHLY and CDR2 FYNNEI. The CDR3 reads CTSSSPGLAGHSYNEQFF. The CDR3 coding sequence is TGTACCAGCAGTTCCCCGGGGCTAGCGGGGCACTCCTACAATGAGCAGTTCTTC.

This clonotype appeared a few times. An end of the junction differs from the germline gene, which may be a read error. The CDR3 sequence is CASSLGLVSDEQYF. The CDR3 nucleotides read TGTGCCAGCAGTTTAGGCCTAGTCTCCGACGAGCAGTACTTC. The chain joins TRBV27 to TRBJ2-7; D is undetermined. The CDR3 loop spans 14 amino acids. Germline V lookup: CDR1 MNHEY, CDR2 SMNVEV (reference sequence).

The chain links TRBV7-9 to TRBJ1-4, with TRBD1 identical over 8 bases. Germline loops: CDR1 SEHNR, CDR2 FQNEAQ (reference sequence). The CDR3 is 15 amino acids. J gave up 5 bases and V 3 bases, and 5 bases lay outside the gene matches. For the CDR3, the DNA is TGTGCCAGCAGCTTGAGTAGGACAGGGAATGAAAAACTGTTTTTT. It yields the protein CASSLSRTGNEKLFF.

This clonotype appeared a few times. The chain combines TRBV4-3 with TRBJ2-1; TRBD1 matches at 7 bases. With V trimmed by 5 bases and J by 7 bases, 8 bases remained unmatched. Looked up from germline, CDR1 is LGHNA and CDR2 is YSLEER. The CDR3 is 14 residues long. CDR3 loop: CASSKGANDNEQFF. For the CDR3, the DNA is TGCGCCAGCAGCAAGGGGGCAAATGATAATGAGCAGTTCTTC.

This clonotype was counted a single time. The chain combines TRBV7-9 with TRBJ1-5, with D unresolved. Germline V gene data show CDR1 as SEHNR and CDR2 as FQNEAQ (reference sequence). CDR3 length: 14 residues. The V end lost 3 bases, the J end lost 7 bases, and 13 bases lay between the germline ends. Here the CDR3 reads CASSFSGMGQPQHF. The CDR3 DNA reads as TGTGCCAGCAGCTTTAGTGGGATGGGGCAGCCCCAGCATTTT.

The V gene is TRBV12-3 or TRBV12-4, the J gene TRBJ2-2; D gene ambiguous. The CDR3 spans 13 residues. Trimming removed 6 bases at V and 6 bases at J, with 11 bases between. CDR3 coding DNA: TGTGCCAGCAGCGAGAACAGTCCCGGGGAGCTGTTTTTT. Protein sequence: CASSENSPGELFF.